What follows are 14 T cell receptor beta chains derived from one specimen sequenced in a study of T cell responses to AZD1222 COVID-19 vaccine. Assay: immunoSEQ multiplex PCR; the TCRdb copy retains only in-frame clones and omits some. The data contain about 150,000 clones, about nine tenths of them singletons. The sample was peripheral blood, taken 28 days after the second AZD1222 dose. The receptor source for this set is an adult who received the AZD1222 COVID-19 vaccine.

The rearrangement uses TRBV28 and TRBJ2-1; D is uncertain. Germline assignment: CDR1 MDHEN and CDR2 SYDVKM. CDR3 size: 11 residues. V shed 2 bases and J shed 8 bases, with 4 bases lying between them. CDR3 sequence reads: CASSLRDEQFF. For the CDR3, the DNA is TGTGCCAGCAGTTTACGGGATGAGCAGTTCTTC.

The rearrangement joins TRBV5-1 to TRBJ2-1, with D hard to call. The V gene's germline CDR1 is SGHRS and CDR2 YFSETQ. Between the trimmed V and J ends, which lost 0 bases and 4 bases, there was a span of 11 bases. The CDR3 spans 15 residues. The CDR3 reads CASSLAAGSYNEQFF. The CDR3 DNA is TGCGCCAGCAGCTTGGCCGCAGGATCGTACAATGAGCAGTTCTTC.

The gene calls are TRBV4-3 and TRBJ1-5, with no clear D. Germline V CDR1 and CDR2: LGHNA, YSLEER. CDR3 size: 13 residues. The V end was cut by 1 base, the J end by 7 bases, with 8 bases between. The chain's CDR3 is CASSQGTRQPQHF. The CDR3 DNA reads TGCGCCAGCAGCCAAGGCACCAGGCAGCCCCAGCATTTT.

The V and J genes are TRBV3-1 (or the pseudogene TRBV3-2) and TRBJ1-1; a weak D match, TRBD1 (5 bases). V dropped 0 bases and J dropped 11 bases, with 16 bases sitting between them. The germline gives CDR1 LGHDT, CDR2 YNNKEL (reference sequence). This CDR3 has 14 amino acids. The CDR3 loop reads CASSQDGGTGTAFF. The CDR3 DNA sequence: TGTGCCAGCAGCCAAGATGGCGGGACTGGGACGGCTTTCTTT.

This rearrangement joins TRBV27 to TRBJ2-2; D remains ambiguous. Germline-derived CDR1 and CDR2 are MNHEY and SMNVEV (reference sequence). V was cut by 3 bases and J by 1 base, with 6 bases left in between. This CDR3 is 14 amino acids long. CDR3 region: CASSLTMNTGELFF. CDR3 coding DNA: TGTGCCAGCAGTTTGACAATGAACACCGGGGAGCTGTTTTTT.

The table lists this clone with a few counts. The V gene is TRBV7-9, the J gene TRBJ1-1; 8 bases are shared with TRBD1. CDR1 is SEHNR, CDR2 FQNEAQ, per germline (reference sequence). This CDR3 spans 14 amino acids. Trimming at V came to 5 bases and at J to 2 bases, leaving 4 bases not matched to a gene. For the CDR3, the DNA is TGTGCCAGCAGCAGGACAGGGTTTAACACTGAAGCTTTCTTT. Amino acid sequence: CASSRTGFNTEAFF.

The chain has TRBV29-1 and TRBJ2-1, with 12 bases lining up with TRBD2. CDR1 is SQVTM, CDR2 ANQGSEA, per germline. Germline trimming cut 7 bases from V and 7 bases from J; bases unmatched to any gene: 8. This CDR3 spans 14 amino acids. Here the CDR3 reads CSALTSGSRNEQFF. DNA of the CDR3: TGCAGCGCCTTGACTAGCGGGAGTAGAAATGAGCAGTTCTTC.

The chain has TRBV28 and TRBJ1-5, with TRBD1 matching 9 bases. The CDR3 is 14 residues long. Per the germline V gene, CDR1 is MDHEN and CDR2 is SYDVKM. After removal of 6 bases from V and 7 bases from J, the junction contained 7 bases not matched to a gene. The CDR3 sequence is CASSPGTGWQPQHF. CDR3 nucleotide sequence: TGTGCCAGCAGCCCAGGGACAGGGTGGCAGCCCCAGCATTTT.

This clone was picked up one time. The same CDR3 is also encoded by other DNA sequences in this sample. The chain carries TRBV19 and TRBJ1-5; D is possibly TRBD1 (5 bases). The CDR3 consists of 14 residues. The germline V and J ends were trimmed by 3 bases and 2 bases, with 8 bases remaining between them. Germline loops: CDR1 LNHDA, CDR2 SQIVND (reference sequence). CDR3 in amino acids: CASSIRGGNQPQHF. Written as DNA, the CDR3 is TGTGCCAGTAGTATCCGGGGGGGCAATCAGCCCCAGCATTTT.

This clone was seen a single time. The chain recombines TRBV28 with TRBJ2-5, with 7 bases matching TRBD2. The CDR3 spans 14 residues. Unmatched junction bases numbered 5, after V lost 3 bases and J lost 4 bases. Looked up from germline, CDR1 is MDHEN and CDR2 is SYDVKM. The CDR3 DNA reads as TGTGCCAGCAGTTTGTGGCGGGAGCGAGAGACCCAGTACTTC. It translates to CASSLWRERETQYF.

This chain connects TRBV10-2 to TRBJ1-5; TRBD1 matches 7 bases. CDR1 and CDR2 (germline): WSHSY, SAAADI. Trimming took 7 bases from V and 0 from J; bases not matched to a gene: 6. The CDR3 contains 15 residues. The chain's CDR3 is CASKRDSLSNQPQHF. For the CDR3, the DNA is TGCGCCAGCAAACGGGACAGTCTTAGCAATCAGCCCCAGCATTTT.

The CDR3, as DNA: TGTGCCAGCAGCGTAGGACTAGTTGTTCCAGATACGCAGTATTTT. Translated: CASSVGLVVPDTQYF. The J gene is TRBJ2-3, the V gene TRBV9, with D tentatively TRBD2 (6 bases). In germline, CDR1 is SGDLS, CDR2 YYNGEE. Trimming removed 0 bases at V and 4 bases at J, with 12 bases between. The CDR3 is made up of 15 amino acids.

This clone was found once. The rearrangement uses TRBV18 and TRBJ1-5, with D perhaps matching TRBD1 (6 bases). V was cut by 4 bases and J by 5 bases, with 12 bases left in between. There are 14 residues in the CDR3. From germline, CDR1 is KGHSH and CDR2 LQKENI. The chain's CDR3 is CASSREQGDQPQHF. DNA for the CDR3: TGTGCCAGCTCACGAGAACAGGGAGATCAGCCCCAGCATTTT.

CDR3 in DNA: TGTGCCAGCAGCTTAGGGCGGGGGCCCTACGAGCAGTACTTC. Protein sequence: CASSLGRGPYEQYF. The chain uses TRBV7-8 and TRBJ2-7; TRBD2 might be the D (7 bases). Germline CDR1 is SGHVS and CDR2 is FQNEAQ. The CDR3 is 14 amino acids. V was clipped by 1 base and J by 2 bases, with 9 bases between them.